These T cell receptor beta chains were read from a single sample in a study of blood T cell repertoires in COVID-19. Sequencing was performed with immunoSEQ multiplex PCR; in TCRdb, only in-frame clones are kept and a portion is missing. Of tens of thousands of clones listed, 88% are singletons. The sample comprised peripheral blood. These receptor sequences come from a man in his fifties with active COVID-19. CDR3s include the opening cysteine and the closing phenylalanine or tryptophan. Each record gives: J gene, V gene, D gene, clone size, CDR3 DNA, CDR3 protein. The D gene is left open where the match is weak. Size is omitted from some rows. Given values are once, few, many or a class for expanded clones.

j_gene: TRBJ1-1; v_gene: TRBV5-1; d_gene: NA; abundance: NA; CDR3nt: TGCGCCAGCAGCTTGGTGGCAGTAAACACTGAAGCTTTCTTT; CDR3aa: CASSLVAVNTEAFF
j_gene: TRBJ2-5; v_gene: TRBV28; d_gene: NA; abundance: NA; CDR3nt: TGTGCCAGCAGTTCAAGAGCGACAGGTCCAGAGACCCAGTACTTC; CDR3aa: CASSSRATGPETQYF
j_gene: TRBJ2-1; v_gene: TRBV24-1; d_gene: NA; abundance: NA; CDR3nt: TGTGCCACCAGTGATTTGCGAGTCCCCAATGAGCAGTTCTTC; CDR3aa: CATSDLRVPNEQFF
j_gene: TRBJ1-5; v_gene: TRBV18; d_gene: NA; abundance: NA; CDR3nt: TGTGCCAGCTCACAAGTACAGGGCCGGCAGCCCCAGCATTTT; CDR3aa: CASSQVQGRQPQHF
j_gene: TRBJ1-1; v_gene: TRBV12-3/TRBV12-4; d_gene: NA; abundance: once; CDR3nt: TGTGCCAGCAGTTTAGCGGGGGGGACTGAAGCTTTCTTT; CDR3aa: CASSLAGGTEAFF
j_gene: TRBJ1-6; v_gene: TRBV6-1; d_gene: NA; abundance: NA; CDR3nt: TGTGCCAGCAGTGAACAGGGGAAAGGATCACCCCTCCACTTT; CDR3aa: CASSEQGKGSPLHF
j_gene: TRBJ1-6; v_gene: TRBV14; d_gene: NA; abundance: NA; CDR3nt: TGTGCCAGCAGCCAAGATTTCAGGGTTTATTCACCCCTCCACTTT; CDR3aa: CASSQDFRVYSPLHF
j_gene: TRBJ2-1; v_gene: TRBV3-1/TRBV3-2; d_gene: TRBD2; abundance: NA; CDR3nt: TGTGCCAGCAGCCAAGAGAGAGGCCTAGCGGGATACAATGAGCAGTTCTTC; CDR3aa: CASSQERGLAGYNEQFF
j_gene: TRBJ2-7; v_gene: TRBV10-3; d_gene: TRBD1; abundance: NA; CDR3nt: TGTGCCATCAGTGAGGACAGGGGGCTGAAATACGAGCAGTACTTC; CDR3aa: CAISEDRGLKYEQYF
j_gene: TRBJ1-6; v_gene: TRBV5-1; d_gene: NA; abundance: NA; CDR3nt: TGCGCCAGCAGCTTGCAGCCCGGGGGTGACTCACCCCTCCACTTT; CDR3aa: CASSLQPGGDSPLHF
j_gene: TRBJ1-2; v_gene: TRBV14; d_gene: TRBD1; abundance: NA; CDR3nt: TGTGCCAGCAGCCAAGTCAGGGGGCGCCGGGGCTACACCTTC; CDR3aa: CASSQVRGRRGYTF
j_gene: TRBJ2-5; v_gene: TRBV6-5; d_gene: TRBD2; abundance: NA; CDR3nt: TGTGCCAGCAGCCGGGGGGGGTTCGAGACCCAGTACTTC; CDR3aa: CASSRGGFETQYF
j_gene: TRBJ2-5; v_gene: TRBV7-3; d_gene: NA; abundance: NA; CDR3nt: TGTGCCAGCAGCTTAAGGGGTGGCGGGAACCAAGAGACCCAGTACTTC; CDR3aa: CASSLRGGGNQETQYF
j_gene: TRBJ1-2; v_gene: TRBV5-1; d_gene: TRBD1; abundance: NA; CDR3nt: TGCGCCAGCAGCACCCGCCCTACAGGGGCCGGCTACACCTTC; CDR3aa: CASSTRPTGAGYTF
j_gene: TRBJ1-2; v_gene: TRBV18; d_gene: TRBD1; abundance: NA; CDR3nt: TGTGCCAGCTCACCGTCAGGGGGAGGTGGCTACACCTTC; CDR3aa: CASSPSGGGGYTF
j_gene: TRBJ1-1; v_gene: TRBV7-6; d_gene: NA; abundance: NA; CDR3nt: TGTGCCAGCAGCTTGTACAGAAGGCCTAACACTGAAGCTTTCTTT; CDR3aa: CASSLYRRPNTEAFF
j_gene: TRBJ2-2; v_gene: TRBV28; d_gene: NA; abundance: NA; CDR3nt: TGTGCCAGCAGTTATTTTAGGGAGCTGTTTTTT; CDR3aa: CASSYFRELFF
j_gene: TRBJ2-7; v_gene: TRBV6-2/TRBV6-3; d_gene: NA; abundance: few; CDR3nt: TGTGCCAGCAGTTACCTGGCCACCTCCTACGAGCAGTACTTC; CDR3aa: CASSYLATSYEQYF
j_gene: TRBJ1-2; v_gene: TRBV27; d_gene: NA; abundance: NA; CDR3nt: TGTGCCAGCAGTTTATTCCCGACAGTGGACTATGGCTACACCTTC; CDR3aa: CASSLFPTVDYGYTF
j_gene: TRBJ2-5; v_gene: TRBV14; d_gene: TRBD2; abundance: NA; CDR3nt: TGTGCCAGCAGCCAGCGATCGGAGGGACTAGCGGGAGGGCCGGAGACCCAGTACTTC; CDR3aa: CASSQRSEGLAGGPETQYF
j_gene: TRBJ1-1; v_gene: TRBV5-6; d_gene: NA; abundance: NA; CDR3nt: TGTGCCAGCAGCTTGGGCAGGGAAGCTTTCTTT; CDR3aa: CASSLGREAFF
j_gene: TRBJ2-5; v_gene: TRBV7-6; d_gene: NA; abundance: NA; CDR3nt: TGTGCCAGCAGCCCTCAAGGGGTCGGGCAAAAGACCCAGTACTTC; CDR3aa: CASSPQGVGQKTQYF
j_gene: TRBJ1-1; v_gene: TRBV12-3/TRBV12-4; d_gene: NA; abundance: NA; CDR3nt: TGTGCCAGCAGTTCGTGGGGGGACACTGAAGCTTTCTTT; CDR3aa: CASSSWGDTEAFF
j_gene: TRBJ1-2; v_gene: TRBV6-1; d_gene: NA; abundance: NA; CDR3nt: TGTGCCAGCAGTGAACCCGTTGGCTACACCTTC; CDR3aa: CASSEPVGYTF
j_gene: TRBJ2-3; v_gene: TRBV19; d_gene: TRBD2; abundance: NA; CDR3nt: TGTGCCAGTAGTATGCTAGCGGGGGGGGCAGATACGCAGTATTTT; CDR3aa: CASSMLAGGADTQYF
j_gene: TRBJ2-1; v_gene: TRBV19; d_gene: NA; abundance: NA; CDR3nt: TGTGCCAGTAGTCCGACTGCCGACAATGAGCAGTTCTTC; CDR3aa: CASSPTADNEQFF
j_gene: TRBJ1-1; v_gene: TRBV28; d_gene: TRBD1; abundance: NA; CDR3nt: TGTGCCAGCAGCCCTAACAGGGGAGCTGAAGCTTTCTTT; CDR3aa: CASSPNRGAEAFF
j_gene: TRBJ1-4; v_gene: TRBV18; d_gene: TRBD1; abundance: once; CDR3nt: TGTGCCAGCTCCCTCGGACAGGGAGGGACTGAAAAACTGTTTTTT; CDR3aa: CASSLGQGGTEKLFF
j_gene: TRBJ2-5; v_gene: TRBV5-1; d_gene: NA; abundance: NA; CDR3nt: TGCGCCAGCAGCTTGGGGTTAGTCACCGAGACCCAGTACTTC; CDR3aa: CASSLGLVTETQYF
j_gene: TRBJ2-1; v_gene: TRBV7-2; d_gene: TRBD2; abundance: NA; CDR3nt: TGTGCCAGCAGCTTACCGGGACTAGCGGGAGGTGGTGAGCAGTTCTTC; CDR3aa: CASSLPGLAGGGEQFF
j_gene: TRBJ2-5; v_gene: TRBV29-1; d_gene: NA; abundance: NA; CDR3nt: TGCAGCGCACCGGAGAGGCTTGGAGAGACCCAGTACTTC; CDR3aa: CSAPERLGETQYF
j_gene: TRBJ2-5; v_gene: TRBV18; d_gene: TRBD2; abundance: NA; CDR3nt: TGTGCCAGCTCACCTACCGGGGGGACCCAAGAGACCCAGTACTTC; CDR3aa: CASSPTGGTQETQYF
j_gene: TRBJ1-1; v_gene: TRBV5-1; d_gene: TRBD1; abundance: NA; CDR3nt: TGCGCCAGCAGCCCTACAGGGGGCATTTCTGAAGCTTTCTTT; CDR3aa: CASSPTGGISEAFF
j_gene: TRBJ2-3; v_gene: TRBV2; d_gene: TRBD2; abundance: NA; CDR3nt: TGTGCCAGCAGGGGTAGGGGAGGGCCATCAGATACGCAGTATTTT; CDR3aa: CASRGRGGPSDTQYF
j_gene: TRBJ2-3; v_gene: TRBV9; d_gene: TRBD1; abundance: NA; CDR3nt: TGTGCCAGCACCAGATGGACAGGGGGCACAGATACGCAGTATTTT; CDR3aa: CASTRWTGGTDTQYF
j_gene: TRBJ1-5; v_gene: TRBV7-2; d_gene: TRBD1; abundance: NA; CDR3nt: TGTGCCAGCAGCTTATTCAGGGGGCAGGGTCAGCCCCAGCATTTT; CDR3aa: CASSLFRGQGQPQHF
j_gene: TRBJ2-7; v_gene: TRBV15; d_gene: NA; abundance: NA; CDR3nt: TGTGCCACCAGCAGAGAGGGCCGCTACGAGCAGTACTTC; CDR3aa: CATSREGRYEQYF
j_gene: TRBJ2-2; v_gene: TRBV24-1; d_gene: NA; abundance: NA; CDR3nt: TGTGCCACACGGGACACGAACACCGGGGAGCTGTTTTTT; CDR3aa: CATRDTNTGELFF
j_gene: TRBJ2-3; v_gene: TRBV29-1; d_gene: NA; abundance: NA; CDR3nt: TGCAGCCCCAGTCGGGAGCCCAGCACAGATACGCAGTATTTT; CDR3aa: CSPSREPSTDTQYF
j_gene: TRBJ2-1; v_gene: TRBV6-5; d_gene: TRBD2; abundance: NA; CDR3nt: TGTGCCGTTTCCTGGACTAGAATTGATGAGCAGTTCTTC; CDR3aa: CAVSWTRIDEQFF
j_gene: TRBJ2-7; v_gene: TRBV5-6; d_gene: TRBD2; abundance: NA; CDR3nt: TGTGCCAGCAGCCTCCCCCGGGCGGGGGTTCCAGCGGACGAGCAGTACTTC; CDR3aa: CASSLPRAGVPADEQYF
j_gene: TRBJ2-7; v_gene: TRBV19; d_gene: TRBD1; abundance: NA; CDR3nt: TGTGCCAGTAGTGCGACAGGGTTAACCTACGAGCAGTACTTC; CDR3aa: CASSATGLTYEQYF
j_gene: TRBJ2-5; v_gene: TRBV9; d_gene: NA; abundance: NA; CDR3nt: TGTGCCAGCAGCGTCGGGACACGATACCAAGAGACCCAGTACTTC; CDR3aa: CASSVGTRYQETQYF
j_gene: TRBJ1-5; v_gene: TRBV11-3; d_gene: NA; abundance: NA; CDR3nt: TGTGCCAGCAGCCCCCAGGGCAATCAGCCCCAGCATTTT; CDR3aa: CASSPQGNQPQHF
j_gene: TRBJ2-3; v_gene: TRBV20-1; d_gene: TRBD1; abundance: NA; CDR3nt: TGCAGTGGGACAGGGGATACGCAGTATTTT; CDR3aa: CSGTGDTQYF
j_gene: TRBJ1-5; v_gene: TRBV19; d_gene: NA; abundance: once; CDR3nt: TGTGCCAGTAAGCCGAGGACAGATAGCAATCAGCCCCAGCATTTT; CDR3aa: CASKPRTDSNQPQHF
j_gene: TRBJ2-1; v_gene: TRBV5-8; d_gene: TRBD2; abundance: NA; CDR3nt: TGTGCCAGCAGCTTCAGGACTAGCGGATCCTACAATGAGCAGTTCTTC; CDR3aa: CASSFRTSGSYNEQFF
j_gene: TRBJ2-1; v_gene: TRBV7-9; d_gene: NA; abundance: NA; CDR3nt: TGTGCCAGCAGCCTGGGACTCCCGGGCAATGAGCAGTTCTTC; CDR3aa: CASSLGLPGNEQFF
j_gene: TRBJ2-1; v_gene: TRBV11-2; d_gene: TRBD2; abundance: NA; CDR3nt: TGTGCCAGCAGCTTGTGGCTAGCGGACTACAATGAGCAGTTCTTC; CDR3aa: CASSLWLADYNEQFF
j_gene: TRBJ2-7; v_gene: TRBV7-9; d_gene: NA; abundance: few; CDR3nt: TGTGCCAGCAGCTTCTCTCGCTCCTACGAGCAGTACTTC; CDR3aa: CASSFSRSYEQYF